The 15 T cell receptor beta chains listed next were all sequenced from one sample in a study of cytomegalovirus exposure and HLA in healthy donors. Primers for the PCR totalled 60 Vbeta and 13 Jbeta. Generated by immunoSEQ multiplex PCR, the TCRdb table keeps only in-frame clones and is missing some. The sample totals approximately 110,000 clones. Material for sequencing was PBMCs. These receptors all stem from a young man in good health and CMV-seronegative.

The V call is TRBV15, the J call TRBJ2-7, with TRBD2 matching over 8 bases. The trim removed 8 bases at V and 5 bases at J, leaving 11 bases unmatched. This CDR3 contains 14 residues. The V gene's germline CDR1 is LNHNV and CDR2 YYDKDF (reference sequence). Here the CDR3 reads CATGTRSNLNEQYF. CDR3 sequence (DNA): TGTGCCACCGGGACTAGGAGCAACTTAAACGAGCAGTACTTC.

The V and J genes are TRBV5-8 and TRBJ1-2; unclear D gene. This CDR3 region has 13 residues. V gave up 0 bases and J gave up 3 bases, with 6 bases separating them. Germline assignment: CDR1 SGHTS and CDR2 YDEGEE. Here the CDR3 DNA reads TGTGCCAGCAGCTTGGTAGAATACTATGGCTACACCTTC. This codes for CASSLVEYYGYTF.

The rearrangement links TRBV7-3 to TRBJ2-3; 11 nucleotides match TRBD2. J was trimmed by 3 bases and V by 1 base; bases with no gene match: 9. The CDR3 runs to 18 residues. Germline V gene lookup returns CDR1 SGHTA and CDR2 FQGTGA. The CDR3, as DNA: TGTGCCAGCAGCTTAAGAGCTCTAGCGGGGGGAAGTACAGATACGCAGTATTTT. It codes for CASSLRALAGGSTDTQYF.

V usage is TRBV11-3 and J usage is TRBJ2-5, with 8 bases aligning to TRBD1. The J call may be incorrect, as the DNA end agrees better with TRBJ2-7. CDR1 SGHNT and CDR2 YENEEA come from the germline V gene. There are 14 residues in the CDR3. CDR3 coding DNA: TGTGCCAGCAGCCCATGGGACAGGCCCTACGAGCAGTACTTC. It translates to CASSPWDRPYEQYF.

J is TRBJ2-1 and V is TRBV19; 9 bases line up with TRBD2. The CDR3 spans 15 residues. V lost 3 bases to trimming and J lost 6 bases; unmatched junction nucleotides: 6. The germline V gene encodes CDR1 LNHDA and CDR2 SQIVND (reference sequence). CDR3 nucleotide sequence: TGTGCCAGTAGTATTCTCGCGGGGGGGCTCAATGAGCAGTTCTTC. It codes for CASSILAGGLNEQFF.

This chain joins TRBV5-1 and TRBJ2-2; D is uncertain. This CDR3 spans 14 amino acids. Germline CDR1 is SGHRS and CDR2 is YFSETQ. V dropped 4 bases and J dropped 7 bases, with 14 bases sitting between them. CDR3 protein: CASSIDTSGGELFF. The CDR3, as DNA: TGCGCCAGCAGCATCGACACTTCCGGCGGGGAGCTGTTTTTT.

The V gene is TRBV7-9, the J gene TRBJ2-7; perhaps TRBD1 as D (6 bases). CDR3 length equals 13 residues. Trimming shortened V by 4 bases and J by 10 bases, and 17 bases separated the two germline ends. Germline CDR1 reads SEHNR; CDR2 reads FQNEAQ (reference sequence). The CDR3 coding sequence is TGTGCCAGCAGCTCAGTTGGGGGCCCCCTACAGTACTTC. It encodes CASSSVGGPLQYF. Drawing the rest from reference TRBV7-9 and TRBJ2-7, the complete variable domain is DTGVSQNPRHKITKRGQNVTFRCDPISEHNRLYWYRQTLGQGPEFLTYFQNEAQLEKSRLLSDRFSAERPKGSFSTLEIQRTEQGDSAMYLCASSSVGGPLQYFGPGTRLTVT.

The chain combines TRBV7-8 with TRBJ1-1; 9 nucleotides align to TRBD1. V lost 5 bases, J lost 4 bases, and 11 bases stayed unmatched. The CDR3 is made up of 16 amino acids. Germline values: CDR1 SGHVS, CDR2 FQNEAQ. The CDR3 DNA reads TGTGCCAGCAGCCCCCGGGCGGACAGGGGATCCACTGAAGCTTTCTTT. This encodes CASSPRADRGSTEAFF.

The V and J genes are TRBV15 and TRBJ1-1, with D maybe TRBD1 (5 bases). This CDR3 comprises 14 residues. Germline V lookup: CDR1 LNHNV, CDR2 YYDKDF (reference sequence). V lost 8 bases, J lost 0 bases, and 13 bases lay in between. The CDR3 bases are TGTGCCACCCGGGGGGGGGTTATGAACACTGAAGCTTTCTTT. Its protein product is CATRGGVMNTEAFF.

The chain is built from TRBV6-5 and TRBJ1-5, with D unresolved. Deletions cut 0 bases from V and 9 bases from J, with 6 bases between. The CDR3 has 12 amino acids. Per the germline V gene, CDR1 is MNHEY and CDR2 is SVGAGI. The CDR3 bases are TGTGCCAGCAGTTACTCGCGCGGGCCCCAGCATTTT. Its protein product is CASSYSRGPQHF.

The V and J genes are TRBV7-9 and TRBJ2-3, with 15 bases lining up with TRBD2. From germline, CDR1 is SEHNR and CDR2 FQNEAQ (reference sequence). The CDR3 length is 18 residues. V lost 4 bases, J lost 2 bases, and 7 bases stayed unmatched. The CDR3 loop reads CASSSGLAGGSYTDTQYF. CDR3 bases: TGTGCCAGCAGCTCGGGACTAGCGGGGGGCTCTTACACAGATACGCAGTATTTT.

This chain connects TRBV7-2 to TRBJ2-6, with D perhaps TRBD1 (6 bases). The length of the CDR3 is 16 residues. Germline values: CDR1 SGHTA, CDR2 FQGNSA. V shed 4 bases and J shed 0 bases, with 10 bases lying between them. The CDR3 nucleotides read TGTGCCAGCAGCTACGGACAGCCCTCTGGGGCCAACGTCCTGACTTTC. The encoded protein is CASSYGQPSGANVLTF. Full variable domain (rest looked up from reference TRBV7-2 and TRBJ2-6): GAGVSQSPSNKVTEKGKDVELRCDPISGHTALYWYRQSLGQGLEFLIYFQGNSAPDKSGLPSDRFSAERTGGSVSTLTIQRTQQEDSAVYLCASSYGQPSGANVLTFGAGSRLTVL.

The rearrangement links TRBV10-3 to TRBJ2-1; TRBD2 aligns across 9 bases. The CDR3 covers 15 residues. CDR1 is ENHRY, CDR2 SYGVKD, per germline. The trim removed 6 bases at V and 7 bases at J, leaving 10 bases unmatched. CDR3 sequence reads: CAISDRGLAKNEQFF. Here the CDR3 DNA reads TGTGCCATCAGCGACCGCGGACTAGCGAAGAATGAGCAGTTCTTC.

This sequence joins TRBV19 and TRBJ2-5; 8 nucleotides agree with TRBD2. This CDR3 region has 15 residues. J gave up 4 bases and V 4 bases, and 8 bases lay outside the gene matches. Germline V gene data show CDR1 as LNHDA and CDR2 as SQIVND (reference sequence). The CDR3, as DNA: TGTGCCAGTAGTAGGACTAAACGGGAGGGAGAGACCCAGTACTTC. Residues: CASSRTKREGETQYF.

This sequence joins TRBV2 and TRBJ2-3; tentatively, D is TRBD1 (5 bases). CDR3 size: 13 residues. The V end was cut by 4 bases, the J end by 6 bases, with 11 bases between. The V gene's germline CDR1 is SNHLY and CDR2 FYNNEI. CDR3 loop: CASSARARDTQYF. CDR3 DNA: TGTGCCAGCAGTGCCAGGGCGAGGGATACGCAGTATTTT.